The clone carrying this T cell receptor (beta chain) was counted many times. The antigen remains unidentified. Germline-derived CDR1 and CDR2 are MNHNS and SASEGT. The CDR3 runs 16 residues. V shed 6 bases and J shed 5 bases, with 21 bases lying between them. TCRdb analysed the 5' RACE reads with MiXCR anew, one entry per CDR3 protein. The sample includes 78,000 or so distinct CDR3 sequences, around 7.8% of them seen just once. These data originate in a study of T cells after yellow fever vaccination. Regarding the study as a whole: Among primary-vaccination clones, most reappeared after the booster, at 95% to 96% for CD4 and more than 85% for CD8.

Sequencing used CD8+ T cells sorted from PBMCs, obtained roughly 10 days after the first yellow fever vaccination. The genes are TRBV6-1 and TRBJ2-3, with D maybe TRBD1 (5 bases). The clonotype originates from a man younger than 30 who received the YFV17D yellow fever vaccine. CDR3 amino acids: CASRRTDSGLIDTQYF. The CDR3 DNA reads TGTGCCAGCAGGCGGACCGATTCAGGGCTAATAGATACGCAGTATTTT.